The T cell receptor (beta chain) under discussion was sequenced for a study of blood T cell repertoires in COVID-19. Across the study: The origin of the acute and convalescent COVID-19 samples was the United States, Italy and Spain. Sample material is recorded as cDNA or gDNA derived from T cells, B-cell-depleted T cells, or PBMCs.

The V and J ends lost 5 bases and 2 bases respectively, with 10 bases between them. Looked up from germline, CDR1 is SGHRS and CDR2 is YFSETQ. The CDR3 length is 14 residues. Authors' processing steps: Amplification from reference gene primers served as the basis for estimated nucleated cell counts. Repertoires were generated with immunoSEQ multiplex PCR, while TCRdb's copy carries only in-frame clones and drops some. The V and J calls and clone size are taken from that table; D and trimming were inferred from the DNA. The sample shows some 100,000 clones, less than 90% of them seen only once. The receptor's source is a young man in a cohort sampled during active COVID-19. The V gene is TRBV5-1, the J gene TRBJ1-4; D gene ambiguous. Sequenced material: peripheral blood. CDR3 nucleotides: TGCGCCAGCAGTTACCGCGGTACTAATGAAAAACTGTTTTTT. Protein product: CASSYRGTNEKLFF.